The T cell receptor (beta chain) under discussion was sequenced for a study of patients and donors after allogeneic stem cell transplantation. A few counts support this clonotype. TCRdb reprocessed the RT-PCR reads with MiXCR, giving one entry per CDR3 protein. The sample lists about 160,000 distinct CDR3 sequences; 30% to 45% were seen once. The clonotype comes from a human donor who was either an allogeneic HSCT recipient or a stem cell or donor lymphocyte infusion donor (not recorded which). It is not recorded whose cells these are; they may come from a transplant donor. Input material: blood, either unsorted or a sorted T cell fraction (not recorded which).

The CDR3: CASSHRGRLNTEAFF. CDR3 bases: TGTGCCAGCAGCCATCGAGGACGCCTGAACACTGAAGCTTTCTTT. This chain connects TRBV3-1 to TRBJ1-1; the D is unclear. V gave up 3 bases and J gave up 0 bases, with 11 bases separating them. Germline CDR1 is LGHDT and CDR2 is YNNKEL (reference sequence). The CDR3 has 15 residues.